The rows below give T cell receptor beta chains drawn from one sample of a study of OX40 agonist ivuxolimab in advanced cancers. The protocol was immunoSEQ multiplex PCR, while the TCRdb copy is restricted to in-frame clones and leaves out a portion. This table has tens of thousands of clones, around 84% appearing once. This specimen was CD4+ or CD8+ T cells sorted from blood, taken in a trial of the OX40 agonist ivuxolimab. These receptors all stem from an adult with an advanced solid tumor such as melanoma, head and neck, liver or kidney cancer. The CDR3 runs from the conserved cysteine through the conserved F or W. The order of the fields is CDR3 DNA, CDR3 protein, V gene, D gene, J gene, CDR3 length, clone size. The D gene is left open where the match is weak. Rows give clone size only sometimes, using once, few, many, or a class for an expanded clone.

CDR3nt: TGTGCCAGCAGCCGCTCCCGGATGACTAACACCGGGGAGCTGTTTTTT
CDR3aa: CASSRSRMTNTGELFF
v_gene: TRBV11-2
d_gene: -
j_gene: TRBJ2-2
len: 16
abundance: -

CDR3nt: TGTGCCAGCAGAGAGGAGTGGGGGGCGGATACGCAGTATTTT
CDR3aa: CASREEWGADTQYF
v_gene: TRBV6-6
d_gene: -
j_gene: TRBJ2-3
len: 14
abundance: -

CDR3nt: TGTGCCAGCAGCTTGGTGGCGTCCTACGAGCAGTACTTC
CDR3aa: CASSLVASYEQYF
v_gene: TRBV5-4
d_gene: -
j_gene: TRBJ2-7
len: 13
abundance: once

CDR3nt: TGCGCCAGCAGCCAATGGGGGGACAATTCACCCCTCCACTTT
CDR3aa: CASSQWGDNSPLHF
v_gene: TRBV4-1
d_gene: -
j_gene: TRBJ1-6
len: 14
abundance: -

CDR3nt: TGTGCCAGCCTCTCCGGGGCAGAGCAGTTCTTC
CDR3aa: CASLSGAEQFF
v_gene: TRBV6-5
d_gene: -
j_gene: TRBJ2-1
len: 11
abundance: -

CDR3nt: TGTGCCAGCAGCCCGGGACAGGGGATCACAGATACGCAGTATTTT
CDR3aa: CASSPGQGITDTQYF
v_gene: TRBV5-8
d_gene: TRBD1
j_gene: TRBJ2-3
len: 15
abundance: -

CDR3nt: TGTGCCAGCAGCTTGAGAGGGAACTATGGCTACACCTTC
CDR3aa: CASSLRGNYGYTF
v_gene: TRBV5-6
d_gene: -
j_gene: TRBJ1-2
len: 13
abundance: -

CDR3nt: TGTGCCAGTTCGACGATCGGGACAGCCCTCTATGGCTACACCTTC
CDR3aa: CASSTIGTALYGYTF
v_gene: TRBV6-5
d_gene: TRBD1
j_gene: TRBJ1-2
len: 15
abundance: -

CDR3nt: TGCAGTGCTACAGGGGGAAACACCATATATTTT
CDR3aa: CSATGGNTIYF
v_gene: TRBV20-1
d_gene: -
j_gene: TRBJ1-3
len: 11
abundance: -

CDR3nt: TGTGCCAGCAACGCCGGGACAGGGGTCCCGACGCCCCAGCATTTT
CDR3aa: CASNAGTGVPTPQHF
v_gene: TRBV5-8
d_gene: TRBD1
j_gene: TRBJ1-5
len: 15
abundance: few

CDR3nt: TGTGCCAGCAGCTCCGACAGGAGAGGGGTCTATGGCTACACCTTC
CDR3aa: CASSSDRRGVYGYTF
v_gene: TRBV7-2
d_gene: -
j_gene: TRBJ1-2
len: 15
abundance: -

CDR3nt: TGCGCCAGCAGCTGGGACAAATCCTACGAGCAGTACTTC
CDR3aa: CASSWDKSYEQYF
v_gene: TRBV5-1
d_gene: -
j_gene: TRBJ2-7
len: 13
abundance: -

CDR3nt: TGTGCCAGCAGCTTCCGTCCGGGCACTGAAGCTTTCTTT
CDR3aa: CASSFRPGTEAFF
v_gene: TRBV11-3
d_gene: -
j_gene: TRBJ1-1
len: 13
abundance: -

CDR3nt: TGTGCCAGCAGCTCACGACAGGGAATCATGGGCGAGCAGTACTTC
CDR3aa: CASSSRQGIMGEQYF
v_gene: TRBV7-8
d_gene: TRBD1
j_gene: TRBJ2-7
len: 15
abundance: -

CDR3nt: TGTGCCAGCAGTGAAGGAATCACCTCCGGGGGCTATGGCTACACCTTC
CDR3aa: CASSEGITSGGYGYTF
v_gene: TRBV6-1
d_gene: -
j_gene: TRBJ1-2
len: 16
abundance: -

CDR3nt: TGTGCCAGCTCACCTCGGGAGGACTACGAGCAGTACTTC
CDR3aa: CASSPREDYEQYF
v_gene: TRBV18
d_gene: TRBD2
j_gene: TRBJ2-7
len: 13
abundance: -

CDR3nt: TGTGCCAGCAGTCCCCAATTATATAGCAATCAGCCCCAGCATTTT
CDR3aa: CASSPQLYSNQPQHF
v_gene: TRBV2
d_gene: -
j_gene: TRBJ1-5
len: 15
abundance: -

CDR3nt: TGTGCCAGCAGCCATACAGGGGGACGGGGCACTGAAGCTTTCTTT
CDR3aa: CASSHTGGRGTEAFF
v_gene: TRBV14
d_gene: TRBD1
j_gene: TRBJ1-1
len: 15
abundance: -

CDR3nt: TGTGCCAGCAGCTTGACAGTCGGAAACACCATATATTTT
CDR3aa: CASSLTVGNTIYF
v_gene: TRBV7-9
d_gene: -
j_gene: TRBJ1-3
len: 13
abundance: -

CDR3nt: TGTGCCAGCAGCTTTGGGGGACCCACCGGCAGTGAGCAGTTCTTC
CDR3aa: CASSFGGPTGSEQFF
v_gene: TRBV9
d_gene: -
j_gene: TRBJ2-1
len: 15
abundance: -

CDR3nt: TGCGCCAGCAGCTTGGGCCAGGGGAATTCACCCCTCCACTTT
CDR3aa: CASSLGQGNSPLHF
v_gene: TRBV5-1
d_gene: -
j_gene: TRBJ1-6
len: 14
abundance: few

CDR3nt: TGTGCCAGCAGCTTAGGGACCGCGGGGGGCTACACCTTC
CDR3aa: CASSLGTAGGYTF
v_gene: TRBV7-2
d_gene: -
j_gene: TRBJ1-2
len: 13
abundance: -